This TCR beta chain was sequenced in a study of blood T cell repertoires in COVID-19. Study at large: COVID-19 samples from acute and convalescent phases originated in the United States, Italy and Spain.

The CDR3 has 14 amino acids. In germline, CDR1 is SGHTA, CDR2 FQGNSA. Trimming removed 5 bases from V and 8 bases from J; junction bases left unmatched: 10. Source study methods: Estimation of nucleated cell counts relied on the amplification of reference gene primers. Only in-frame clones appear in the TCRdb table, and some are missing; sequencing was by immunoSEQ multiplex PCR. The V and J calls and clone size were taken over from that table, and D and trimming were inferred from the DNA. The sample yields 200,000 to 300,000 clones, around 81% seen once. The sample consisted of peripheral blood. The chain joins TRBV7-2 to TRBJ1-2, with 8 bases identical to TRBD1. This clonotype originated in a man aged 30 to 39 who had recovered from COVID-19. The CDR3 loop is CASSPGGTGGGYTF. The CDR3 region has the DNA TGTGCCAGCAGCCCTGGCGGGACAGGAGGGGGCTACACCTTC.